The 30 T cell receptor beta chains reported below all come from one sample, sequenced in a study of blood T cell repertoires in COVID-19. Libraries were prepared by immunoSEQ multiplex PCR; TCRdb keeps only in-frame clonotypes and omits some of them. The table includes approximately 450,000 clones, nearly 90% detected once. The sample consisted of PBMCs or T cells enriched from blood (not recorded which). These TCRs come from a young woman with acute COVID-19.

The chain carries TRBV30 and TRBJ1-4, with D tentatively TRBD1 (6 bases). CDR1 GTSNPN and CDR2 SVGIG come from the germline V gene (reference sequence). CDR3 length: 14 amino acids. Trimming pared 2 bases from V and 8 bases from J, leaving 15 bases between. Here the CDR3 reads CAWSSDRWGEKLFF. CDR3 coding DNA: TGTGCCTGGAGTTCCGACAGGTGGGGGGAAAAACTGTTTTTT.

The genes are TRBV11-2 and TRBJ2-1; D unresolved. Between the trimmed V and J ends, which lost 0 bases and 4 bases, there was a span of 7 bases. CDR1 is SGHAT, CDR2 FQNNGV, per germline. The CDR3 loop spans 14 amino acids. The CDR3 region has the DNA TGTGCCAGCAGCTTAGACGCGGAGTACAATGAGCAGTTCTTC. As protein: CASSLDAEYNEQFF.

The genes are TRBV30 and TRBJ1-4; 7 bases are shared with TRBD1. V was pared by 4 bases and J by 2 bases, with 4 bases of the junction left unmatched. Looked up from germline, CDR1 is GTSNPN and CDR2 is SVGIG (reference sequence). The CDR3 has 14 amino acids. The CDR3 here is CAWNRGSTNEKLFF. The DNA of the CDR3 is TGTGCCTGGAACAGGGGTAGTACTAATGAAAAACTGTTTTTT.

V and J are TRBV30 and TRBJ2-7; 11 positions match TRBD2. J gave up 2 bases and V 0 bases, and 6 bases lay outside the gene matches. This CDR3 contains 16 residues. CDR1 and CDR2 (germline): GTSNPN, SVGIG (reference sequence). CDR3 residues: CAWSVHSTSGTYEQYF. DNA for the CDR3: TGTGCCTGGAGTGTACACTCGACTAGCGGGACCTACGAGCAGTACTTC.

This clone was found once. The chain links TRBV5-5 to TRBJ1-2; 8 bases match TRBD1. The V gene's germline CDR1 is SGHKS and CDR2 YYEKEE (reference sequence). The CDR3 extends over 15 amino acids. Trimming removed 0 bases from V and 3 bases from J; junction bases left unmatched: 4. CDR3 residues: CASSLGQGKDYGYTF. The DNA for the CDR3 is TGTGCCAGCAGCTTGGGACAGGGGAAGGACTATGGCTACACCTTC.

A note on this clone: The germline gene is not matched at one end of the junction; a read error may be the cause. This chain uses TRBV3-1 (or the pseudogene TRBV3-2) with TRBJ1-2; 10 positions agree with TRBD1. The CDR3 contains 13 residues. The V gene's germline CDR1 is LGHDT and CDR2 YNNKEL (reference sequence). The CDR3 sequence is CASSHDRDRGFSF. The CDR3, as DNA: TGTGCCAGCAGCCATGACCGGGACAGGGGATTCTCCTTC.

The rearrangement joins TRBV18 to TRBJ1-2, with 7 nucleotides matching TRBD1. This CDR3 is 15 amino acids long. The V and J ends lost 2 bases and 5 bases, in that order; junction bases with no gene match: 8. Germline V gives CDR1 KGHSH, CDR2 LQKENI. In DNA, the CDR3 is TGTGCCAGCTCACCAGATCCGGGACAGAAATATGGCTACACCTTC. Protein product: CASSPDPGQKYGYTF.

V and J are TRBV19 and TRBJ1-5; TRBD1 might be the D (6 bases). Germline CDR1 reads LNHDA; CDR2 reads SQIVND (reference sequence). The CDR3 runs 15 residues. V was cut by 2 bases and J by 3 bases, with 11 bases left in between. The CDR3: CASSIFRQVNQPQHF. The CDR3 DNA reads as TGTGCCAGTAGTATATTCAGACAGGTCAATCAGCCCCAGCATTTT.

The V and J genes are TRBV19 and TRBJ2-7, with TRBD1 matching 10 bases. Germline assignment: CDR1 LNHDA and CDR2 SQIVND (reference sequence). The CDR3 covers 15 residues. The J segment lost 3 bases and the V segment lost 7 bases, leaving 9 bases of the junction unmatched. The CDR3: CASKDRDRGGYEQYF. The CDR3, as DNA: TGTGCCAGTAAGGACCGGGACAGGGGCGGCTACGAGCAGTACTTC.

The chain uses TRBV6-6 and TRBJ1-5; TRBD1 is a possible D gene (6 bases). The CDR3 contains 13 residues. Germline V lookup: CDR1 MNHNY, CDR2 SVGAGI (reference sequence). Between the trimmed V and J ends, which lost 8 bases and 3 bases, there was a span of 11 bases. The CDR3 loop is CASGLGANQPQHF. The CDR3 nucleotides are TGTGCCAGCGGGTTGGGGGCCAATCAGCCCCAGCATTTT.

The J gene is TRBJ1-2, the V gene TRBV11-2; TRBD1 might be the D (5 bases). Trimming shortened V by 5 bases and J by 7 bases, and 14 bases separated the two germline ends. CDR3 length: 13 residues. In germline, CDR1 is SGHAT, CDR2 FQNNGV. CDR3 in amino acids: CASSPLGGSGYTF. In DNA, the CDR3 is TGTGCCAGCAGCCCCCTCGGGGGTTCTGGCTACACCTTC.

This clone has a single count. The rearrangement links TRBV6-2 or TRBV6-3 to TRBJ2-5; 7 nucleotides match TRBD2. Germline V gene lookup returns CDR1 MNHEY and CDR2 SVGEGT. The CDR3 runs 14 residues. V lost 3 bases and J lost 5; bases outside the gene matches: 6. The CDR3: CASSYFAGVETQYF. The CDR3 nucleotides read TGTGCCAGCAGTTATTTCGCGGGAGTGGAGACCCAGTACTTC.

J is TRBJ2-2 and V is TRBV3-1 (or the pseudogene TRBV3-2); D remains ambiguous. Germline values: CDR1 LGHDT, CDR2 YNNKEL (reference sequence). The CDR3 is made up of 15 amino acids. V was trimmed by 0 bases and J by 4 bases, leaving 9 bases between them. The CDR3: CASSQDPSRTGELFF. The CDR3 DNA reads TGTGCCAGCAGCCAAGATCCTTCGCGCACCGGGGAGCTGTTTTTT.

There are a few counts of this clone. This rearrangement joins TRBV15 to TRBJ1-1; TRBD1 matches 8 bases. V lost 0 bases, J lost 7 bases, and 7 bases stayed unmatched. CDR1 and CDR2 (germline): LNHNV, YYDKDF (reference sequence). The CDR3 runs to 15 residues. The CDR3 sequence: CATSRDTGGFVEAFF. CDR3 sequence (DNA): TGTGCCACCAGCAGAGATACAGGGGGTTTCGTTGAAGCTTTCTTT.

As for this clone: This sample also contains other DNA sequences that code for the same CDR3. The V gene is TRBV2, the J gene TRBJ1-5; D possibly corresponds to TRBD1 (5 bases). Per the germline V gene, CDR1 is SNHLY and CDR2 is FYNNEI. Trimming left V 4 bases short and J 4 bases short, with 8 bases between. This CDR3 is built from 13 residues. The CDR3 region is CASSVSGNQPQHF. In DNA form, the CDR3 reads TGTGCCAGCAGTGTTTCAGGGAATCAGCCCCAGCATTTT.

The DNA for the CDR3 is TGTGCCAGCAGCGCGCGGGACTACCCCTACGAGCAGTACTTC. It codes for CASSARDYPYEQYF. The chain has TRBV9 and TRBJ2-7; 7 bases fit TRBD2. The CDR3 loop spans 14 amino acids. CDR1 is SGDLS and CDR2 is YYNGEE in the germline V gene. Losses at the gene ends were 3 bases for V and 2 bases for J; bases not matched to a gene: 5.

The J gene is TRBJ2-2, the V gene TRBV19; 7 nucleotides line up with TRBD1. Germline V CDR1 and CDR2: LNHDA, SQIVND (reference sequence). Trimming took 7 bases from V and 7 from J; bases not matched to a gene: 15. CDR3 length: 16 residues. The CDR3 is CASKPGGTVHIGELFF. As DNA, the CDR3 is TGTGCCAGTAAACCCGGTGGGACAGTTCATATCGGGGAGCTGTTTTTT. Complete variable domain (other parts from reference TRBV19 and TRBJ2-2): DGGITQSPKYLFRKEGQNVTLSCEQNLNHDAMYWYRQDPGQGLRLIYYSQIVNDFQKGDIAEGYSVSREKKESFPLTVTSAQKNPTAFYLCASKPGGTVHIGELFFGEGSRLTVL.

This sequence joins TRBV7-6 and TRBJ1-6; the match to TRBD1 covers 8 bases. Looked up from germline, CDR1 is SGHVS and CDR2 is FNYEAQ. The CDR3 sequence is 17 residues long. V dropped 6 bases and J dropped 7; count of bases not matched to a gene: 14. Here the CDR3 DNA reads TGTGCCAGCAGTTTCCATGGGGGGACAGGACAAAATTCACCCCTCCACTTT. Translation: CASSFHGGTGQNSPLHF.

The genes are TRBV10-3 and TRBJ1-1; TRBD1 is a possible D gene (6 bases). The V end lost 6 bases, the J end lost 0 bases, and 11 bases lay between the germline ends. This CDR3 spans 14 amino acids. The V gene's germline CDR1 is ENHRY and CDR2 SYGVKD. CDR3 amino acids: CAISAGTLNTEAFF. The DNA for the CDR3 is TGTGCCATCAGCGCCGGGACATTGAACACTGAAGCTTTCTTT.

The CDR3 DNA follows: TGTGCCAGCAGCTTAGCCGGACAGGGGTCCTACGAGCAGTACTTC. Amino acid sequence: CASSLAGQGSYEQYF. The chain couples TRBV7-8 to TRBJ2-7, with 9 bases fitting TRBD1. Germline loops: CDR1 SGHVS, CDR2 FQNEAQ. V dropped 0 bases and J dropped 1; count of bases not matched to a gene: 1. CDR3 length: 15 residues.

This chain links TRBV12-5 with TRBJ2-7, with 7 bases fitting TRBD1. Germline loops: CDR1 LGHNT, CDR2 FRNRAP. J lost 1 base, V lost 3 bases, and 6 bases had no gene match. CDR3 size: 15 residues. The CDR3 DNA sequence: TGTGCTAGTGGTTTCCAAAACAGGGGATCCTACGAGCAGTACTTC. It encodes CASGFQNRGSYEQYF.

This chain joins TRBV11-3 and TRBJ2-5; 7 nucleotides match TRBD1. J gave up 3 bases and V 5 bases, and 6 bases lay outside the gene matches. Germline CDR1 SGHNT, CDR2 YENEEA. The CDR3 loop spans 14 amino acids. CDR3 in amino acids: CASSLGQYKETQYF. CDR3 sequence (DNA): TGTGCCAGCAGCCTGGGACAGTACAAAGAGACCCAGTACTTC.

In this sample, this clone turned up once. The J gene is TRBJ2-7, the V gene TRBV28; the D gene is possibly TRBD1 (5 bases). With 5 bases removed from V and 3 bases from J, the gap between germline ends came to 11 bases. CDR3 length: 13 amino acids. CDR1 and CDR2 from the germline V gene are MDHEN and SYDVKM. The CDR3 loop reads CASSPGHYYEQYF. The CDR3 DNA reads as TGTGCCAGCAGTCCCGGACACTACTACGAGCAGTACTTC.

V is TRBV27 and J is TRBJ1-1; a possible D gene is TRBD1 (6 bases). The germline V gene encodes CDR1 MNHEY and CDR2 SMNVEV (reference sequence). Trimming stripped 2 bases from V and 6 bases from J, with 13 bases between. The CDR3 totals 14 residues. The DNA for the CDR3 is TGTGCCAGCAGTTTACGCCGGTCAGGGGCTGAAGCTTTCTTT. Its protein product is CASSLRRSGAEAFF.

The V call is TRBV27, the J call TRBJ2-4, with 8 bases aligning to TRBD2. V shed 6 bases and J 5 bases; nucleotides not matched to a gene: 9. Per germline, CDR1 MNHEY and CDR2 SMNVEV (reference sequence). The CDR3 totals 15 residues. The CDR3 sequence is CASRQHLAGQNIQYF. DNA of the CDR3: TGTGCCAGCAGGCAACACTTAGCGGGACAAAACATTCAGTACTTC.

This clone appeared once. This chain connects TRBV18 to TRBJ2-1, with a possible D match to TRBD2 (7 bases). The V end lost 5 bases, the J end lost 7 bases, and 21 bases lay between the germline ends. CDR3 length equals 16 residues. CDR1 and CDR2 (germline): KGHSH, LQKENI. CDR3 region: CASSTRGGSVRNEQFF. CDR3 coding DNA: TGTGCCAGCTCAACCAGGGGAGGGAGCGTGAGAAATGAGCAGTTCTTC.

V is TRBV2 and J is TRBJ2-7, with TRBD2 matching 10 bases. The V segment lost 8 bases and the J segment 4 bases; nucleotides outside the gene matches: 5. This CDR3 is built from 13 residues. Germline CDR1 is SNHLY and CDR2 is FYNNEI. The CDR3 bases are TGTGCCAGCTCACTAGCGGGATCTTACGAGCAGTACTTC. It specifies CASSLAGSYEQYF.

V usage is TRBV7-2 and J usage is TRBJ2-5, with 9 bases aligning to TRBD1. Germline values: CDR1 SGHTA, CDR2 FQGNSA. This CDR3 has 15 residues. J gave up 6 bases and V 3 bases, and 8 bases lay outside the gene matches. The CDR3 reads CASSLGQGDKKTQYF. Written as DNA, the CDR3 is TGTGCCAGCAGCTTGGGACAGGGAGACAAAAAGACCCAGTACTTC. The full variable domain, in which reference TRBV7-2 and TRBJ2-5 provide the parts outside the CDR3, is GAGVSQSPSNKVTEKGKDVELRCDPISGHTALYWYRQSLGQGLEFLIYFQGNSAPDKSGLPSDRFSAERTGGSVSTLTIQRTQQEDSAVYLCASSLGQGDKKTQYFGPGTRLLVL.

This chain joins TRBV19 and TRBJ2-2; 7 bases line up with TRBD2. Germline V lookup: CDR1 LNHDA, CDR2 SQIVND (reference sequence). The J segment lost 0 bases and the V segment lost 5 bases, leaving 3 bases of the junction unmatched. This CDR3 is 15 amino acids long. The CDR3, as DNA: TGTGCCAGTAGTGAGGGACTATCGAACACCGGGGAGCTGTTTTTT. It translates to CASSEGLSNTGELFF.

The rearrangement joins TRBV18 to TRBJ2-5; D remains unclear. V was shortened by 1 base and J by 1 base, with 7 bases between the two germline ends. Germline V gives CDR1 KGHSH, CDR2 LQKENI. The CDR3 is 14 residues long. The CDR3 sequence: CASSPQSLQETQYF. DNA for the CDR3: TGTGCCAGCTCACCACAGAGTCTCCAAGAGACCCAGTACTTC. The full variable domain, in which reference TRBV18 and TRBJ2-5 provide the parts outside the CDR3, is NAGVMQNPRHLVRRRGQEARLRCSPMKGHSHVYWYRQLPEEGLKFMVYLQKENIIDESGMPKERFSAEFPKEGPSILRIQQVVRGDSAAYFCASSPQSLQETQYFGPGTRLLVL.